Reported below is one TCR beta chain. This specimen comes from a study of blood T cell repertoires in COVID-19. Across the study: Donors in the United States, Italy and Spain gave samples during acute or convalescent COVID-19. T cells, B-cell-depleted T cells, or PBMCs supplied cDNA or gDNA.

Trimming removed 6 bases from V and 9 bases from J, with 20 bases in between. The CDR3 extends over 14 amino acids. Germline CDR1 is SNHLY and CDR2 is FYNNEI. In the original processing: How many nucleated cells were present was estimated from reference gene primer amplification. Produced via immunoSEQ multiplex PCR; TCRdb's table is partial and in-frame only. Clone size and the V and J calls come from that table; the DNA yielded D and trimming. The sample consists of 90,000 to 150,000 clones, less than 75% of them appearing once. The sequenced material came from peripheral blood. The chain couples TRBV2 to TRBJ1-1; TRBD1 might be the D (5 bases). The clonotype comes from a human donor with acute or convalescent COVID-19. The donor label of this sample is uncertain. The CDR3 sequence: CASSPKGQAIKAFF. The CDR3 DNA is TGTGCCAGCAGCCCTAAGGGGCAGGCGATTAAAGCTTTCTTT.